A single TCR beta chain is shown here with its context. No antigen is known for it. Base qualities are missing; no much larger clone stands one base away. The data were taken from a study of blood T cell repertoires in COVID-19 (TCRdb year 2020). About the investigation overall: Collaborator samples came from the United States, Italy and Spain and covered acute and convalescent phases of COVID-19. The prospective study material was composed of cDNA or gDNA derived from T cells, B-cell-depleted T cells, or PBMCs. The dataset comprised deeply sampled blood TCRbeta repertoires from subjects exposed to, actively infected with, or recovered from COVID-19. A freely available public database, intended as a resource for researchers studying the immune response to SARS-CoV-2, is where the repertoires were released. The samples were drawn from the first 160 participants of the ongoing ImmuneRACE study and from some 1,300 subjects provided by 6 global collaborators. Sample metadata almost always included a de-identified subject ID, COVID-19 status, age in years and sex. Where available, HLA class I and class II types were taken from metadata supplied by the sample provider and were not determined by assay-based typing.

Collaborating institutions collected whole blood in K2EDTA tubes following their own protocols. Collaborator samples were shipped for TCRbeta analysis as frozen whole blood, isolated PBMCs, or DNA extracted from either sample type. Summary of the overall study and its limitations: How much clinical and demographic metadata was included differed by source and by participant, and the metadata was provided uncurated.

TCRbeta CDR3 regions were amplified from genomic DNA by means of the immunoSEQ Assay, a bias-controlled multiplex PCR. Per the authors' processing: Nucleated cell counts per sample were estimated from amplification of reference gene primers within the assay. To quantify the absolute abundance of each unique TCRbeta CDR3 rearrangement, sequence reads were collapsed and filtered. For each sample, productive Simpson clonality was calculated as the square root of Simpson's diversity index across productive rearrangements. The immuneACCESS repertoire file appears here via TCRdb, limited to in-frame rearrangements. These files lack a portion of the clones; in checked studies, under half of the deficit traces to unresolved V genes, and the cause of the others is not known. That table gives V, J and clone size, and the DNA gave D and trimming. The sample table shows roughly 140,000 clones, and 85% are seen once. Nearly 3% of the sample is taken by the ten largest.

From cysteine to phenylalanine, the CDR3 is 15 amino acids long. The entry retains the CDR3 DNA only, 45 bases that are in frame from base 1. Trimming takes 3 bases off V and 6 bases off J; junction bases not matched to a gene: 11. The germline V gene (reference sequence) sets CDR1 to DFQATT and CDR2 to SNEGSKA. The source is a woman aged 40 to 49 with active or convalescent COVID-19. The sequenced sample was peripheral blood. The chain uses TRBV20-1 and TRBJ2-1; the central 7 bases match TRBD2. The DNA sequence is TGCAGTGCTAGTCCTCTAGACGGGGGGACCAATGAGCAGTTCTTC. Translated, this gives CSASPLDGGTNEQFF.